This T cell receptor (beta chain) was found in a study of T cell responses to AZD1222 COVID-19 vaccine. The table came from immunoSEQ multiplex PCR; TCRdb's copy has only in-frame clones and leaves some out. Found here are around 160,000 clones, under 95% of them singletons; the top ten hold roughly 5.6%. This receptor was identified in an adult in good health. This specimen consisted of peripheral blood, obtained on day 0 of AZD1222 vaccination.

The CDR3 here is CASSFGTGYYEQYF. The CDR3 DNA reads TGTGCCAGCAGCTTCGGGACAGGTTACTACGAGCAGTACTTC. This chain joins TRBV3-1 (or the pseudogene TRBV3-2) and TRBJ2-7; 8 bases map to TRBD1. CDR3 length: 14 residues. Germline values: CDR1 LGHDT, CDR2 YNNKEL (reference sequence). The V gene end was trimmed by 5 bases and the J gene end by 3 bases; junction bases not matched to a gene: 6.